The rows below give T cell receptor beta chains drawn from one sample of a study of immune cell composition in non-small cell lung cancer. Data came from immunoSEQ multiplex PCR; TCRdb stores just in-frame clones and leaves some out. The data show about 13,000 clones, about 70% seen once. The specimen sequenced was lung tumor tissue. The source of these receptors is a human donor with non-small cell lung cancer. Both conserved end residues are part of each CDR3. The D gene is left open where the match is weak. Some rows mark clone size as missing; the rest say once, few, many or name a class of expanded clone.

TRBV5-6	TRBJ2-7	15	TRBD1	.	TGTGCCAGCAGCAGCCGGGACAGGCGACCTTACGAGCAGTACTTC	CASSSRDRRPYEQYF
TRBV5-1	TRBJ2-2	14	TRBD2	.	TGCGCCAGCAGCTTGGGAGCGGGAACCGGGGAGCTGTTTTTT	CASSLGAGTGELFF
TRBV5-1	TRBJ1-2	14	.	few	TGCGCCAGCAGCTTGGCCACGGACAGCTATGGCTACACCTTC	CASSLATDSYGYTF
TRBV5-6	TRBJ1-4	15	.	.	TGTGCCAGCAGCCCAAGTCCAGGGACTAATGAAAAACTGTTTTTT	CASSPSPGTNEKLFF
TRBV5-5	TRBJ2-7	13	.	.	TGTGCCAGCAGACCGGACACCTCCTACGAGCAGTACTTC	CASRPDTSYEQYF
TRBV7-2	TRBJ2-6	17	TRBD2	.	TGTGCCAGCAGCGCCATGCGGGGGGGCACTGGGGCCAACGTCCTGACTTTC	CASSAMRGGTGANVLTF
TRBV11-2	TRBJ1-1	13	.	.	TGTGCCAGCAGCTTAACACCAGTCACTGAAGCTTTCTTT	CASSLTPVTEAFF
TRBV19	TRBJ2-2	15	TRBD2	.	TGTGCCAGTAGTATGCTAGCGGGTAACACCGGGGAGCTGTTTTTT	CASSMLAGNTGELFF
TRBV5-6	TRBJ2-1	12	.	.	TGTGCCAGCAGCTTTATCAGGGATGAGCAGTTCTTC	CASSFIRDEQFF
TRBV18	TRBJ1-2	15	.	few	TGTGCCAGCTCACCACGAAGGGGCGACCCCTATGGCTACACCTTC	CASSPRRGDPYGYTF